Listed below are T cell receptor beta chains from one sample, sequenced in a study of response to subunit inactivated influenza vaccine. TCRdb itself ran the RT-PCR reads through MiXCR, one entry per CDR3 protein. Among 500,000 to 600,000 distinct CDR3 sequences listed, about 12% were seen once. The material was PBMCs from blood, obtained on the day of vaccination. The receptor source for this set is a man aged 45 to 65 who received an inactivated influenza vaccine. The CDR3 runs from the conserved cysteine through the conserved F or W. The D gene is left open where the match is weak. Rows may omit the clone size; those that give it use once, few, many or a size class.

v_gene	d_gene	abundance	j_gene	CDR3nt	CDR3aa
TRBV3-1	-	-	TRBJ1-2	TGTGCCAGCAGCCAAGATAACTCCGCAGACGGCTACACCTTC	CASSQDNSADGYTF
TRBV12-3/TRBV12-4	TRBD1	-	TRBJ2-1	TGTGCCAGCAATGACAGGGGTCTCTCCTACAATGAGCAGTTCTTC	CASNDRGLSYNEQFF
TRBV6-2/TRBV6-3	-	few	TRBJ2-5	TGTGCCAGCAGTTACGATCATGGGGAGACCCAGTACTTC	CASSYDHGETQYF
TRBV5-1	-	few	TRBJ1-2	TGCGCCAGCAGCCCCACAGGGTCCGGTGGCTACACCTTC	CASSPTGSGGYTF
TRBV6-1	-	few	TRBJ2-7	TGTGCCAGCACCTACGGGGCAGGGAAGAGCGAGCAGTACTTC	CASTYGAGKSEQYF
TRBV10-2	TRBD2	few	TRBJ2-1	TGCGCCGCCTGGGCTAGCGGGGGCAGTGAGCAGTTCTTC	CAAWASGGSEQFF
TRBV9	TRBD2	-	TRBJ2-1	TGTGCCAGCAGCGTAGCTACTAGCGGGGGACGGGAAAGGTTCGATGAGCAGTTCTTC	CASSVATSGGRERFDEQFF
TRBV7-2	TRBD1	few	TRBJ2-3	TGTGCCAGCAGCTTAGTAGGGACAGGTCGCGGAGCAGATACGCAGTATTTT	CASSLVGTGRGADTQYF
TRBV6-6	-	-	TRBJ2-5	TGTGCCACCGGAGGGCGGACGCAAGGGACCCAGTACTTC	CATGGRTQGTQYF
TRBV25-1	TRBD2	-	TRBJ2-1	TGTGCCAGCATATCGACTAGCACCTACTACAATGAGCAGTTCTTC	CASISTSTYYNEQFF
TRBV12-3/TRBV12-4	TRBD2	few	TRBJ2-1	TGTGCCAGCGGGGGGAGGACTAGCGGATACAATGAGCAGTTCTTC	CASGGRTSGYNEQFF
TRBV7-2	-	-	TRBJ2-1	TGTGCCAGCAGCTCAGGACTTCTAGTGGCTGAGCAGTTCTTC	CASSSGLLVAEQFF
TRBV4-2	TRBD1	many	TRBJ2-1	TGTGCCAGCAGCCCAGCCGGGACAGGGAGTCACAATGAGCAGTTCTTC	CASSPAGTGSHNEQFF
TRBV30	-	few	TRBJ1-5	TGTGCCTGGAGTGAAGGGGACTTTCAGCCCCAGCATTTT	CAWSEGDFQPQHF
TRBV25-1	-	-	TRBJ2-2	TGTGCCAGCAGTGAATGGAGGGGGGAGCTGTTTTTT	CASSEWRGELFF
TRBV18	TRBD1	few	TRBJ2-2	TGTGCCAGCTCACTACCGGGACAGATGACCGGGGAGCTGTTTTTT	CASSLPGQMTGELFF
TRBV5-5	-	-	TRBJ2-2	TGTGCCAGCAGCTTGTTGGGCCCTCAAGGGGGGGAGCTGTTTTTT	CASSLLGPQGGELFF
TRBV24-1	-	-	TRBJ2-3	TGTGCCACCAGTGATGCCGGGACTCCTTGGAACCCAGATACGCAGTATTTT	CATSDAGTPWNPDTQYF
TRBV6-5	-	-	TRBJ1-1	TGTGCCAGCAGTTACAGGGAGCGGACTGAAGCTTTCTTT	CASSYRERTEAFF
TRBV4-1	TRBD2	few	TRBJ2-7	TGCGCCAGCAGCCAAGAGCCCGCGGGGGGTGTTTACGAGCAGTACTTC	CASSQEPAGGVYEQYF
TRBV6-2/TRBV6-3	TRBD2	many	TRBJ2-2	TGTGCCAGCAGGCCTAGCGGGAGGAAAGCCACCGGGGAGCTGTTTTTT	CASRPSGRKATGELFF
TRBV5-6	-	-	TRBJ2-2	TGTGCCAGCAGCCCCTGGACACTGAACACCGGGGAGCTGTTTTTT	CASSPWTLNTGELFF
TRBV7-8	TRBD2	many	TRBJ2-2	TGTGCCAGCAGTCCAAACGTAGCGGGAGCCGGGGAGCTGTTTTTT	CASSPNVAGAGELFF
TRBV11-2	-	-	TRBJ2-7	TGTGCCAGCAGCTTAATGGTCGACGAGCAGTACTTC	CASSLMVDEQYF
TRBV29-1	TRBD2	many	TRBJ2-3	TGCAGCGTTGAAATAACTAGCGGGAGGGATACGCAGTATTTT	CSVEITSGRDTQYF
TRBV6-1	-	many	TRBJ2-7	TGTGCCAGCAGTGACAGGGGAAAGCAGTACTTC	CASSDRGKQYF
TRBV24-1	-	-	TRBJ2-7	TGTGCCACCAGTGGGGAAGGGGACGGCACCTACGAGCAGTACTTC	CATSGEGDGTYEQYF
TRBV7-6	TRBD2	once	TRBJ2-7	TGTGCCAGCAGCAGGTATCTAGCGGGAGATTTCTACGAGCAGTACTTC	CASSRYLAGDFYEQYF
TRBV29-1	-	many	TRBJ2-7	TGCAGCGTTGAAGGAGGGGCGCGGTACGAGCAGTACTTC	CSVEGGARYEQYF
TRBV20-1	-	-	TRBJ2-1	TGCAGTGCCTACTCACTAGGGGGGAATGAGCAGTTCTTC	CSAYSLGGNEQFF
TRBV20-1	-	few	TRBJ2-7	TGCAGTGCTATACTTCCCGGGACAAGTGTGCACGAGCAGTACTTC	CSAILPGTSVHEQYF
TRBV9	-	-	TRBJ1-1	TGTGCCAGCAGCGTAGGGCCGAACACTGAAGCTTTCTTT	CASSVGPNTEAFF
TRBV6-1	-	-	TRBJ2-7	TGTGCCAGCAGTGAAGGGCAGTCCCTCTCCTACGAGCAGTACTTC	CASSEGQSLSYEQYF